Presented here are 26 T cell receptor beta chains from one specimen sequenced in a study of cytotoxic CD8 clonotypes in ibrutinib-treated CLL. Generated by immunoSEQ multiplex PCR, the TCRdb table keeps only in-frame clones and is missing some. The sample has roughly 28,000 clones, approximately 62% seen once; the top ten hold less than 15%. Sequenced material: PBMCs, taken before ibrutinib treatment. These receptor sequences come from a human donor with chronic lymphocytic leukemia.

DNA for the CDR3: TGCGCCAGCAGCCAAGAGGGTGCATGGACGCGGCAGGGAGTAGCCAAAAACATTCAGTACTTC. This codes for CASSQEGAWTRQGVAKNIQYF. The rearrangement uses TRBV4-1 and TRBJ2-4, with D perhaps assigned TRBD1 or TRBD2 (5 bases each). Germline loops: CDR1 MGHRA, CDR2 YSYEKL. This CDR3 spans 21 amino acids. V shed 0 bases and J shed 0 bases, with 24 bases lying between them.

CDR3 loop: CASSLAGGSETQYF. In nucleotides, the CDR3 is TGTGCCAGCAGCCTAGCGGGAGGCTCGGAGACCCAGTACTTC. This chain connects TRBV5-6 to TRBJ2-5; 11 positions agree with TRBD2. The V gene's germline CDR1 is SGHDT and CDR2 YYEEEE. This CDR3 region has 14 residues. The J segment lost 5 bases and the V segment lost 4 bases, leaving 4 bases of the junction unmatched.

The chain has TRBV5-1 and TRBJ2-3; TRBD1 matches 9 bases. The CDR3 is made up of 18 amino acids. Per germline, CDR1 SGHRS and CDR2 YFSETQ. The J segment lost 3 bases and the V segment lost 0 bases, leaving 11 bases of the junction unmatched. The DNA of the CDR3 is TGCGCCAGCAGCTTGGAAAGGCTTGGGACAGGGAATACAGATACGCAGTATTTT. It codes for CASSLERLGTGNTDTQYF.

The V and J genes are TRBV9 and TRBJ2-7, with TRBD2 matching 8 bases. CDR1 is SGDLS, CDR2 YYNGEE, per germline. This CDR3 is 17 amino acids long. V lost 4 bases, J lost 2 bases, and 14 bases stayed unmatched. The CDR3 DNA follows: TGTGCCAGCAGCCCCGAGGGGTCGGGGGGGGTTCCCTACGAGCAGTACTTC. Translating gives CASSPEGSGGVPYEQYF.

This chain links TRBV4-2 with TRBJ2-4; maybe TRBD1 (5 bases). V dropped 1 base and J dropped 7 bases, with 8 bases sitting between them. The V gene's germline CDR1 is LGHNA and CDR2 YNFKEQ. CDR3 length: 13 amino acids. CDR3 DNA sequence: TGTGCCAGCAGCCAAGTAGGGGATAACATTCAGTACTTC. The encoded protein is CASSQVGDNIQYF.

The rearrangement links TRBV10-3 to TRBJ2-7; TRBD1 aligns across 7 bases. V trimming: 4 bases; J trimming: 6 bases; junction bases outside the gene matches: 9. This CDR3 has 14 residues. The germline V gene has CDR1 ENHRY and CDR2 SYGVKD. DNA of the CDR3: TGTGCCATCAGTGGAGGCAGGGGGTCTGCCGAGCAGTACTTC. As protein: CAISGGRGSAEQYF.

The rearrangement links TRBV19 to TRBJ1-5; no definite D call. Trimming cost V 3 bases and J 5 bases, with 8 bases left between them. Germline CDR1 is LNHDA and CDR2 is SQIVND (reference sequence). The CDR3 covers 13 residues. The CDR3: CASSIGEYQPQHF. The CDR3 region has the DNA TGTGCCAGTAGTATCGGGGAATATCAGCCCCAGCATTTT. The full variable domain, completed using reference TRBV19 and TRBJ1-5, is DGGITQSPKYLFRKEGQNVTLSCEQNLNHDAMYWYRQDPGQGLRLIYYSQIVNDFQKGDIAEGYSVSREKKESFPLTVTSAQKNPTAFYLCASSIGEYQPQHFGDGTRLSIL.

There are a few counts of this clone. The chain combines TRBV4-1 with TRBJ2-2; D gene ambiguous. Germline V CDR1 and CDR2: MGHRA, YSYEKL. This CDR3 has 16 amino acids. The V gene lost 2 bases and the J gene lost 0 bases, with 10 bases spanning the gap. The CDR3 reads CASSQLGNPNTGELFF. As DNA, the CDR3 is TGCGCCAGCAGCCAACTAGGGAATCCGAACACCGGGGAGCTGTTTTTT.

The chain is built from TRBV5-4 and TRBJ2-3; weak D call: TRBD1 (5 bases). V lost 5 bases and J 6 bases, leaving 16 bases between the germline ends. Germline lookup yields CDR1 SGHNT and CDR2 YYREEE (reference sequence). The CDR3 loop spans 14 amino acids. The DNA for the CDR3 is TGTGCCAGCAGTTCACCCCAGGGTGTGGATACGCAGTATTTT. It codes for CASSSPQGVDTQYF.

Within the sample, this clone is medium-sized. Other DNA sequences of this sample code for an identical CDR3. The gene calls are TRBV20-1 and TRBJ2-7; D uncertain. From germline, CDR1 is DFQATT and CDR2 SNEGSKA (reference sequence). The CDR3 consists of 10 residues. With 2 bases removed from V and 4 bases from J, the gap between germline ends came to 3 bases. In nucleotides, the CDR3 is TGCAGTGCTAGATCGTACGAGCAGTACTTC. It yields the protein CSARSYEQYF.

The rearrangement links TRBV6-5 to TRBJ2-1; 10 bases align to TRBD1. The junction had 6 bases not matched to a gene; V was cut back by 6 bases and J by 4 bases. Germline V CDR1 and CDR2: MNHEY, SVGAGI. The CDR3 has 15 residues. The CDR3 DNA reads TGTGCCAGCAGAATAGGACAGGGGGGTTACAATGAGCAGTTCTTC. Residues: CASRIGQGGYNEQFF.

CDR3 nucleotide sequence: TGTGCCTGGATCCCGGCGAACACCGGGGAGCTGTTTTTT. This translates into CAWIPANTGELFF. The chain is built from TRBV30 and TRBJ2-2; no clear D. Trimming stripped 4 bases from V and 0 bases from J, with 6 bases between. From germline, CDR1 is GTSNPN and CDR2 SVGIG (reference sequence). The CDR3 loop spans 13 amino acids.

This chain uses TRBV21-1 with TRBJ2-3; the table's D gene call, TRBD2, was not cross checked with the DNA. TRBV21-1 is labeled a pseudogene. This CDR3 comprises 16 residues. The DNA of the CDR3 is TGTGCCAGCAGCACTCCCGGAACGGGAGGCACAGATACGCAGTATTTT. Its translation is CASSTPGTGGTDTQYF.

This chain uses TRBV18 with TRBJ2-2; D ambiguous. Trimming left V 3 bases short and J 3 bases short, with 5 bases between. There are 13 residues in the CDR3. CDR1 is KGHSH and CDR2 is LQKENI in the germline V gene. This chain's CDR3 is CASSPTDTGELFF. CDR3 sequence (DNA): TGTGCCAGCTCACCTACCGACACCGGGGAGCTGTTTTTT.

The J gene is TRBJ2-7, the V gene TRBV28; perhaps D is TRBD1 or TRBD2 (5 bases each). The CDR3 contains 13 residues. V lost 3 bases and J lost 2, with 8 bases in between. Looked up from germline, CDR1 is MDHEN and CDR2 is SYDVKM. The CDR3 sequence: CASSLGTAYEQYF. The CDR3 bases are TGTGCCAGCAGTTTGGGGACCGCCTACGAGCAGTACTTC.

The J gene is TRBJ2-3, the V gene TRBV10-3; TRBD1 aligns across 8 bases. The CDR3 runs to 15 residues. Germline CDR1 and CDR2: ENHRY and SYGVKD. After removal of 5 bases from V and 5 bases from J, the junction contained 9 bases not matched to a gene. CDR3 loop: CAISHGTGVEDTQYF. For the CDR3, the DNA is TGTGCCATCAGTCATGGGACAGGAGTAGAAGATACGCAGTATTTT.

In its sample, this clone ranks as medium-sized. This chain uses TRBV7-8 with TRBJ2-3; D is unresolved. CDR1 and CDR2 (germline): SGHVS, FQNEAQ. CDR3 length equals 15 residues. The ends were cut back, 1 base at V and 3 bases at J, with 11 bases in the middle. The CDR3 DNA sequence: TGTGCCAGCAGCTTAGGGGGTATTGGGACAGATACGCAGTATTTT. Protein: CASSLGGIGTDTQYF.

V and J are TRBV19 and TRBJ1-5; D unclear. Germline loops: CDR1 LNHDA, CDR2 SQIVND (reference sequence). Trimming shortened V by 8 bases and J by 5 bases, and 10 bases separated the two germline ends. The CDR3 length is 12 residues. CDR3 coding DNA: TGTGCCAGTGAACAGCAATATCAGCCCCAGCATTTT. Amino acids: CASEQQYQPQHF.

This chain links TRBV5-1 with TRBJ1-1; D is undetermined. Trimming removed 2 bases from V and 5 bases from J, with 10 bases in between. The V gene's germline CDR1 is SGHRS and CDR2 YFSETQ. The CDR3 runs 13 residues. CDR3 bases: TGCGCCAGCAGCTTCGGACCCGAGACTGAAGCTTTCTTT. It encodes CASSFGPETEAFF.

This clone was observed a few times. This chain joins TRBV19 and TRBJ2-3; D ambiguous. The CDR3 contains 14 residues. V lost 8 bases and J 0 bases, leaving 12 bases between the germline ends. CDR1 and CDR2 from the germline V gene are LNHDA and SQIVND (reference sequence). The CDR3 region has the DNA TGTGCCAGTTCCCCGACGTCTAGCACAGATACGCAGTATTTT. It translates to CASSPTSSTDTQYF.

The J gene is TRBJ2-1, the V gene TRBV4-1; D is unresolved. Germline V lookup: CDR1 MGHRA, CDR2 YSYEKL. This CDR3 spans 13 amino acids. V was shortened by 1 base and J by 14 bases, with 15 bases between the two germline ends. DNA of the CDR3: TGCGCCAGCAGCCAAGTGGCCAGGTTGGGGAAGTTCTTC. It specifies CASSQVARLGKFF.

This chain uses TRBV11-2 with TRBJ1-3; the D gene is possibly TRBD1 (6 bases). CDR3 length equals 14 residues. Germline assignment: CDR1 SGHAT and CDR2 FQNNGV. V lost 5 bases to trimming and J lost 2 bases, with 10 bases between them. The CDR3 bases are TGTGCCAGCAGCCCAGGGACACCTGGAAACACCATATATTTT. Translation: CASSPGTPGNTIYF.

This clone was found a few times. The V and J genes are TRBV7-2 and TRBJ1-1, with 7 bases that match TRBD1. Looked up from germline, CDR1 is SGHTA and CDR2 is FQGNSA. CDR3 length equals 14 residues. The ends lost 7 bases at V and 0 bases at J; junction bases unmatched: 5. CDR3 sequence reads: CASTSTGMNTEAFF. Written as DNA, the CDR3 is TGTGCCAGCACCTCGACAGGGATGAACACTGAAGCTTTCTTT.

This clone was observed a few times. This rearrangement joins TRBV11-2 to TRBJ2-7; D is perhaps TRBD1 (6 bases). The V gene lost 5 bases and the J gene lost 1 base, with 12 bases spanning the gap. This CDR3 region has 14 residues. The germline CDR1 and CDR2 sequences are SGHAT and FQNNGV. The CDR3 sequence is CASSATGGSYEQYF. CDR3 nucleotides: TGTGCCAGCAGCGCGACAGGCGGATCCTACGAGCAGTACTTC.

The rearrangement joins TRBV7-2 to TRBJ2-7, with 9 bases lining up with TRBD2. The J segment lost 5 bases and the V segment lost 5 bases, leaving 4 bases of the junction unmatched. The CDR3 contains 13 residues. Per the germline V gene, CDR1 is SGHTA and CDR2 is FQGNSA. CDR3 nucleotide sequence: TGTGCCAGCAGCGTTAGCGGGAGTAACGAGCAGTACTTC. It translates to CASSVSGSNEQYF.

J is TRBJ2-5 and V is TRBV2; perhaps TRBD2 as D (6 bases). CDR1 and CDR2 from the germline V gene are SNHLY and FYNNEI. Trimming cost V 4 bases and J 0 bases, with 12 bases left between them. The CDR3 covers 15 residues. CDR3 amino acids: CASSGRGMYQETQYF. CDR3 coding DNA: TGTGCCAGCAGTGGGCGGGGAATGTACCAAGAGACCCAGTACTTC.